Given below is one T cell receptor beta chain in context. Its antigen is not yet known. No base-level quality is on record; no much larger clone is a single base apart. TCRbeta CDR3 regions were amplified from genomic DNA by means of the immunoSEQ Assay, a bias-controlled multiplex PCR. The paper's data handling went like this. Within the assay, amplification of reference gene primers was used to estimate how many nucleated cells each sample contained. To quantify the absolute abundance of each unique TCRbeta CDR3 rearrangement, sequence reads were collapsed and filtered. For each sample, productive Simpson clonality was calculated by taking the square root of Simpson's diversity index across productive rearrangements. TCRdb provides this immuneACCESS table in a form limited to in-frame rearrangements. Some clones are lacking; in checked studies, under half of them reflect an unresolved V gene, and why the rest are absent is not known. The D gene and trimming were derived from the DNA, and the V and J assignments and clone size from that table. The sample data list 150,000 to 170,000 clones, and roughly 84% of these were observed just once. The ten largest clones represent more than 7.5% of the sample.

This sample is drawn from a study of blood T cell repertoires in COVID-19 (TCRdb year 2020). About the full investigation: The collaborator samples originated in the United States, Italy and Spain and spanned the acute and convalescent phases of COVID-19. The material from the prospective study consisted of cDNA or gDNA derived from T cells, B-cell-depleted T cells, or PBMCs. The dataset comprised deeply sampled blood TCRbeta repertoires from subjects exposed to, actively infected with, or recovered from COVID-19. The repertoires were released in a freely available public database intended as a resource for research on the immune response to SARS-CoV-2. The samples were drawn from the first 160 participants of the ongoing ImmuneRACE study and from over a thousand subjects provided by 6 global collaborators. The sample metadata nearly always contained a de-identified subject ID, COVID-19 status, age in years and sex. HLA class I and class II types, where available, came from metadata supplied by the sample provider rather than from assay-based typing.

CDR1 MNHNY and CDR2 SVGAGI were looked up in the germline V gene (reference sequence). The CDR3 contains 16 residues, cysteine and phenylalanine counted. The read is trimmed to its CDR3 DNA, 48 bases read in frame from base 1. V is pruned by 5 bases and J by 2 bases, leaving 8 bases of the junction without a gene match. Broader findings and caveats from the paper: Clinical and demographic metadata were provided uncurated, with the amount varying by source and participant.

One collaborating source in Seattle enrolled patients while the patients were actively infected and followed the patients over time throughout the course of disease. Collaborating institutions collected whole blood in K2EDTA tubes following their own protocols. For TCRbeta analysis, collaborators shipped samples as frozen whole blood, isolated PBMCs, or DNA extracted from either of those sample types. This clonotype was obtained from a woman between 55 and 75 years old with COVID-19, enrolled during active disease. The chain joins TRBV6-6 to TRBJ2-2, with 7 central nucleotides matching TRBD2. The sequenced material came from peripheral blood. DNA sequence: TGTGCCAGCAGTAGAGAGCGGGGCCTTAACACCGGGGAGCTGTTTTTT. It specifies CASSRERGLNTGELFF.